Following are 7 T cell receptor beta chains from one sample sequenced in a study of blood T cells in healthy people across ages. A J-beta primer mix and a sample-barcoded 5' primer were used in a second PCR of roughly 6 to 11 cycles. TCRdb reanalysed the 5' RACE reads using MiXCR and keeps one entry per CDR3 protein. The data show just under 550,000 distinct CDR3 sequences, with approximately 25% seen just once and 8.7% held by the top ten. These sequences were also reported in another study, on T cells of mothers and their children.

What was sequenced was blood. The receptors were sampled from a boy aged 5 to 17 in good health.

This rearrangement joins TRBV7-2 to TRBJ2-5, with D unclear. The CDR3 contains 13 residues. V shed 0 bases and J shed 6 bases, with 8 bases lying between them. Germline V lookup: CDR1 SGHTA, CDR2 FQGNSA. The CDR3 reads CASSLAYGQTQYF. DNA of the CDR3: TGTGCCAGCAGCTTAGCGTACGGCCAGACCCAGTACTTC.

This clonotype was observed a handful of times. V and J are TRBV9 and TRBJ2-3; possible D gene TRBD2, 5 bases. The CDR3 has 14 amino acids. Germline CDR1 and CDR2: SGDLS and YYNGEE. Trimming took off 3 bases at V and 2 bases at J, with 10 bases between the two ends. The CDR3 protein is CASSASQTTDTQYF. In nucleotides, the CDR3 is TGTGCCAGCAGCGCTAGCCAGACCACAGATACGCAGTATTTT.

This clonotype has at least ten counts. The rearrangement links TRBV28 to TRBJ1-2; tentatively, D is TRBD1 (5 bases). The CDR3 has 13 amino acids. The V end was cut by 1 base, the J end by 8 bases, with 11 bases between. The germline CDR1 and CDR2 sequences are MDHEN and SYDVKM. The CDR3 protein is CASSLSGSGGYTF. CDR3 DNA sequence: TGTGCCAGCAGTTTATCAGGGTCGGGCGGCTACACCTTC.

This clonotype was seen only a few times. This chain links TRBV11-3 with TRBJ1-2; 8 bases are shared with TRBD1. Germline lookup yields CDR1 SGHNT and CDR2 YENEEA. The length of the CDR3 is 14 residues. The V gene end was trimmed by 0 bases and the J gene end by 5 bases; junction bases not matched to a gene: 2. CDR3: CASSLDHRGYGYTF. The CDR3 region has the DNA TGTGCCAGCAGCTTAGATCACAGGGGGTATGGCTACACCTTC.

The CDR3 sequence: CASSVWGGSYEQYF. The CDR3 DNA is TGTGCCAGCAGCGTATGGGGCGGGTCCTACGAGCAGTACTTC. The rearrangement uses TRBV9 and TRBJ2-5, with D perhaps given as TRBD1 or TRBD2 (5 bases each). The end of the DNA aligns better with TRBJ2-7, so the J call may be wrong. The CDR3 runs to 14 residues. CDR1 SGDLS and CDR2 YYNGEE come from the germline V gene.

The chain has TRBV2 and TRBJ2-1, with no clear D. The V end lost 7 bases, the J end lost 4 bases, and 11 bases lay between the germline ends. This CDR3 spans 13 amino acids. The V gene's germline CDR1 is SNHLY and CDR2 FYNNEI. In DNA, the CDR3 is TGTGCCAGCACTCCCCATGGGTACAATGAGCAGTTCTTC. Residues: CASTPHGYNEQFF.

This clonotype was picked up a small number of times. The J gene is TRBJ1-2, the V gene TRBV5-1; D unresolved. Trimming cost V 2 bases and J 2 bases, with 10 bases left between them. Germline V gene lookup returns CDR1 SGHRS and CDR2 YFSETQ. The CDR3 covers 14 residues. The CDR3 nucleotides read TGCGCCAGCAGCTTTACCCCCCACAACTATGGCTACACCTTC. It yields the protein CASSFTPHNYGYTF.